This paragraph reports one T cell receptor beta chain. This clone appeared a few times. The target of this receptor is not known. Per-base qualities were not stored, and no clone one base away is much larger. This entry comes from a study of blood T cell repertoires in COVID-19 (dated by TCRdb to 2019 to 2021). Regarding the complete study: Samples covering the acute and convalescent phases of COVID-19 were provided by collaborators in the United States, Italy and Spain. Subjects who had been exposed to COVID-19, were actively infected with it, or had recovered from it provided the deeply sampled blood TCRbeta repertoires that made up the dataset. The repertoires were made available in a free public database intended to serve as a resource for research on the immune response to SARS-CoV-2. The material from the prospective study consisted of cDNA or gDNA derived from T cells, B-cell-depleted T cells, or PBMCs. A de-identified subject ID, COVID-19 status, age in years and sex were almost always included in the sample metadata. Samples came from the ongoing ImmuneRACE study (first 160 participants) plus 1,254 subjects from 6 global collaborators. Where available, HLA class I and class II types were taken from metadata supplied by the sample provider and were not determined by assay-based typing. Broad study findings and their caveats: Clinical and demographic metadata were provided uncurated, with the amount varying by source and participant.

Trimming leaves V shorter by 6 bases and J shorter by 3 bases, with the junction holding 7 bases beyond the gene matches. The CDR3 has 15 amino acids, counting the end cysteine and phenylalanine. Only the CDR3 region is kept as DNA, spanning 45 bases read in frame from base 1. The germline V gene (reference sequence) gives CDR1 as LGHDT and CDR2 as YNNKEL. One collaborating source in Seattle enrolled patients while the patients were actively infected and followed the patients over time throughout the course of disease. Collaborating institutions collected whole blood in K2EDTA tubes following their own protocols. For TCRbeta analysis, collaborator samples were shipped as frozen whole blood, as isolated PBMCs, or as DNA extracted from either sample type. TCRbeta CDR3 regions were amplified from genomic DNA using the immunoSEQ Assay, a bias-controlled multiplex PCR. Turning to the authors' computational methods: The number of nucleated cells in each sample was estimated by amplification of reference gene primers within the assay. Sequence reads were collapsed and filtered to measure the absolute abundance of every unique TCRbeta CDR3 rearrangement. For each sample, productive Simpson clonality was calculated as the square root of Simpson's diversity index across productive rearrangements. In its TCRdb copy, this immuneACCESS table keeps in-frame sequences only and misses some clones. Where compared with another copy, unresolved V genes explain less than half of these, and the others have no known cause. Clone size and the V and J calls come from that table; the DNA yielded D and trimming. The sample data list about 210,000 clones, and 82% of these were observed just once. The ten largest clones represent approximately 8.1% of the sample.

This sequence uses TRBV3-1 (or the pseudogene TRBV3-2) and TRBJ1-5; TRBD1 matches 8 bases in the middle. This receptor was obtained from a woman aged 55 to 70 with COVID-19, enrolled during active disease. Sequenced sample: peripheral blood. The nucleotide sequence is given as TGTGCCAGCAGGGACGGACAGGGATACAATCAGCCCCAGCATTTT. Protein translation: CASRDGQGYNQPQHF.